This T cell receptor (beta chain) was sequenced during a study of OX40 agonist ivuxolimab in advanced cancers. TCRdb's table, derived via immunoSEQ multiplex PCR, lists solely in-frame clones and lacks some. The table lists roughly 69,000 clones, roughly 90% of them singletons. The CDR3 is 14 residues long. Trimming pared 6 bases from V and 6 bases from J, leaving 17 bases between. Per the germline V gene, CDR1 is MNHNS and CDR2 is SASEGT. This receptor was obtained from an adult with an advanced solid tumor such as melanoma, head and neck, liver or kidney cancer. The sequenced sample was CD4+ or CD8+ T cells sorted from blood, obtained in a trial of the OX40 agonist ivuxolimab. The rearrangement joins TRBV6-1 to TRBJ1-2; D is possibly TRBD1 (5 bases). This chain's CDR3 is CASRAGGASDGYTF. CDR3 nucleotide sequence: TGTGCCAGCAGAGCGGGCGGGGCCTCGGATGGCTACACCTTC.